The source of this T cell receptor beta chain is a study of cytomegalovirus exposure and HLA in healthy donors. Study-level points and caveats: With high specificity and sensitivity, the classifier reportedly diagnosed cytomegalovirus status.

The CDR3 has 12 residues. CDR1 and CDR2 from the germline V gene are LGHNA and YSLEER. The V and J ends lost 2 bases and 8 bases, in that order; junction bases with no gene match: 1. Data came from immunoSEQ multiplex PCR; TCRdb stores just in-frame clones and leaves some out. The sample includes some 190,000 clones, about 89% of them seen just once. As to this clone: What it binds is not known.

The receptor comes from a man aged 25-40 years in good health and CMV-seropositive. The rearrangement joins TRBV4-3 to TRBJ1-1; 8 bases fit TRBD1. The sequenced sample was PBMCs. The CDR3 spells CASSQRTGEAFF. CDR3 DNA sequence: TGCGCCAGCAGCCAACGGACAGGGGAAGCTTTCTTT.